Below, one TCR beta chain is given with its context. Trimming stripped 1 base from V and 7 bases from J, with 11 bases between. Germline CDR1 reads LGHNA; CDR2 reads YSLEER. CDR3 length: 15 residues. Sequencing was performed with immunoSEQ multiplex PCR; in TCRdb, only in-frame clones are kept and a portion is missing. The sample yields around 95,000 clones, roughly 85% seen once. These data belong to a study of blood T cell repertoires in COVID-19. This receptor was taken from a man between 65 and 85 years old with active or convalescent COVID-19. The rearrangement links TRBV4-3 to TRBJ1-6, with D tentatively TRBD1 (5 bases). Specimen: peripheral blood. CDR3 residues: CASSQVGGGNSPLHF. In nucleotides, the CDR3 is TGCGCCAGCAGCCAAGTTGGGGGGGGGAATTCACCCCTCCACTTT.